This T cell receptor (beta chain) was sequenced for a study of technical replicates of blood from several donors. V lost 3 bases and J 6 bases, leaving 9 bases between the germline ends. The germline gives CDR1 SGDLS, CDR2 YYNGEE. This CDR3 is 12 amino acids long. Here immunoSEQ multiplex PCR was the method, and the copy in TCRdb shows in-frame clones only, minus some. The sample holds around 93,000 clones, about 94% seen once. The V and J genes are TRBV9 and TRBJ1-2; D uncertain. The TCR comes from a human donor in good health. The sample taken for sequencing was T cells isolated from PBMCs. CDR3 residues: CASSGSPHGYTF. The CDR3 DNA follows: TGTGCCAGCAGCGGGAGCCCTCATGGCTACACCTTC. Full variable domain (outside the CDR3, taken from reference TRBV9 and TRBJ1-2): DSGVTQTPKHLITATGQRVTLRCSPRSGDLSVYWYQQSLDQGLQFLIQYYNGEERAKGNILERFSAQQFPDLHSELNLSSLELGDSALYFCASSGSPHGYTFGSGTRLTVV.